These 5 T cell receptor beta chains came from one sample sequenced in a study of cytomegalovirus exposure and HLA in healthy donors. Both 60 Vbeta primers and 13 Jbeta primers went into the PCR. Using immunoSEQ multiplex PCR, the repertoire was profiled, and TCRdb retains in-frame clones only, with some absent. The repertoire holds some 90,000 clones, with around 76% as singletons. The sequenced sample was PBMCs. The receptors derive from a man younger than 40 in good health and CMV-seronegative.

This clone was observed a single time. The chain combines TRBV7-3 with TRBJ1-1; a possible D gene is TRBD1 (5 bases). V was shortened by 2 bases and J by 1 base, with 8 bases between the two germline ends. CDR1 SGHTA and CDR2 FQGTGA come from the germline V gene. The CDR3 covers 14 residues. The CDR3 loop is CASSLAGRNTEAFF. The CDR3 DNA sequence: TGTGCCAGCAGCTTAGCGGGGCGGAACACTGAAGCTTTCTTT.

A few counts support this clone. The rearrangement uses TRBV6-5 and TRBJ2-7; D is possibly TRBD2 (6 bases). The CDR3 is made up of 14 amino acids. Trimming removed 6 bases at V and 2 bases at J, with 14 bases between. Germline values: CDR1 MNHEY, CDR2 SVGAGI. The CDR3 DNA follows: TGTGCCAGCAGAAGAGTCTGGGAGGCCTACGAGCAGTACTTC. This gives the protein CASRRVWEAYEQYF.

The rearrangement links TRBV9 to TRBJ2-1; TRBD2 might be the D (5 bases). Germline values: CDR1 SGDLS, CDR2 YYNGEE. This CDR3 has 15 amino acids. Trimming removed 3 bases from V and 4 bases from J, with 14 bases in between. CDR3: CASSADSPLYNEQFF. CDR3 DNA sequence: TGTGCCAGCAGCGCGGACTCCCCCTTGTACAATGAGCAGTTCTTC.

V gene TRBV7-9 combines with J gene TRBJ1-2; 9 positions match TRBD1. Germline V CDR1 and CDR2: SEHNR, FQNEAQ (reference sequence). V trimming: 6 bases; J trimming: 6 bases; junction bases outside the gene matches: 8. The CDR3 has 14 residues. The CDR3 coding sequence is TGTGCCAGCAGTCGAGACAGGACAGGGGATGGCTACACCTTC. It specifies CASSRDRTGDGYTF.

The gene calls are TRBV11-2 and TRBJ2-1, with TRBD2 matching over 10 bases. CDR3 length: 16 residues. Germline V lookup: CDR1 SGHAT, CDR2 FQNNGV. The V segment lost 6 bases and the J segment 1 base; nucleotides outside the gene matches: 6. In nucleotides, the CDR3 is TGTGCCAGCAGTCAAACTAGCGGGGTTTCCTACAATGAGCAGTTCTTC. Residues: CASSQTSGVSYNEQFF.